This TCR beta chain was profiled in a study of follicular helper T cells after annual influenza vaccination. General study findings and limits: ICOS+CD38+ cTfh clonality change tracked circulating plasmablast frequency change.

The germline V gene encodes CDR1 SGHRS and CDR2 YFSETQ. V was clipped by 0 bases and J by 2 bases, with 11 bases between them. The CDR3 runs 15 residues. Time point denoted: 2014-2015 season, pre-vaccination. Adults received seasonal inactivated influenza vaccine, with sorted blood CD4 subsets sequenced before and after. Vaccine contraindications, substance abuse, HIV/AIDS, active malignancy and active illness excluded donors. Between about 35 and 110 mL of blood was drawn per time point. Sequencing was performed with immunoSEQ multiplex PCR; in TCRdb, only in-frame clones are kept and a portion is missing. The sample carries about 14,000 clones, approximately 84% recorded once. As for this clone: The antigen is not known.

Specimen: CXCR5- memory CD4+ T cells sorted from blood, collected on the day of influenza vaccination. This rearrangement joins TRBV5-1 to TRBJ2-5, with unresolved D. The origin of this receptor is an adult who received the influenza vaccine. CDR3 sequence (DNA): TGCGCCAGCAGCTTGGCCCCCTCGCGGCAAGAGACCCAGTACTTC. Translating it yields CASSLAPSRQETQYF.